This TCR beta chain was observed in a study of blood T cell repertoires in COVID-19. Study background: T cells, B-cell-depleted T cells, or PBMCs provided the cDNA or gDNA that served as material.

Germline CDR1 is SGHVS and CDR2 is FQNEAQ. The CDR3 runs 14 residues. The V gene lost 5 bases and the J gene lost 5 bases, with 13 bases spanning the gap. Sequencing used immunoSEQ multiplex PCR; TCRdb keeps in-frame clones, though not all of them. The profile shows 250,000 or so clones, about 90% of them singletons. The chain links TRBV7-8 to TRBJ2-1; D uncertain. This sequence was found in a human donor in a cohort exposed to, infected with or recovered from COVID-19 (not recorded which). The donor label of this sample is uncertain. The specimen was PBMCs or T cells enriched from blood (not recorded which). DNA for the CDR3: TGTGCCAGCAGCCCCACCGGTATCGACAATGAGCAGTTCTTC. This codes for CASSPTGIDNEQFF.